These 4 T cell receptor beta chains originate from one sample sequenced in a study of Tregs in tolerant kidney transplant recipients. Data came from immunoSEQ multiplex PCR; TCRdb stores just in-frame clones and leaves some out. The repertoire holds just under 45,000 clones, with roughly 95% as singletons. These TCRs are of unknown antigen specificity. The material sequenced was Tregs from blood cultured with allogeneic cells. These receptors came from a human donor in good health.

Points on this clone: This specimen includes other DNA sequences encoding the same CDR3. CDR3 nucleotides: TGCGCCAGCAGCTTGGCCGATACGCAGTATTTT. Its protein product is CASSLADTQYF. The chain couples TRBV5-1 to TRBJ2-3, with unresolved D. The CDR3 extends over 11 amino acids. Deletions cut 0 bases from V and 6 bases from J, with 2 bases between. Germline V CDR1 and CDR2: SGHRS, YFSETQ.

The V call is TRBV6-5, the J call TRBJ1-1; D is perhaps TRBD1 (6 bases). The V end was cut by 4 bases, the J end by 0 bases, with 9 bases between. This CDR3 is 14 amino acids long. Germline CDR1 and CDR2: MNHEY and SVGAGI. CDR3 residues: CASSFQGLNTEAFF. CDR3 DNA: TGTGCCAGCAGTTTTCAGGGGCTGAACACTGAAGCTTTCTTT.

CDR3 sequence: CASSQAGLQGKTQYF. The CDR3 DNA reads TGCGCCAGCAGCCAAGCGGGCCTCCAAGGGAAGACCCAGTACTTC. The chain uses TRBV4-1 and TRBJ2-5, with D unclear. V lost 1 base and J 6 bases, leaving 15 bases between the germline ends. Germline CDR1 and CDR2: MGHRA and YSYEKL. This CDR3 has 15 residues.

V usage is TRBV10-2 and J usage is TRBJ2-7; no clear D gene. Germline V lookup: CDR1 WSHSY, CDR2 SAAADI. The CDR3 has 11 residues. Trimming cost V 6 bases and J 0 bases, with 3 bases left between them. The DNA of the CDR3 is TGCGCCAGCAGCTACTCCTACGAGCAGTACTTC. Translating it yields CASSYSYEQYF.